This section outlines one T cell receptor beta chain sequence together with its context. Study processing details: The assay estimated nucleated cells by amplifying reference gene primers. Profiling relied on immunoSEQ multiplex PCR, and the TCRdb table lists in-frame clones only, not all of them. V and J calls and clone size are copied from that table; D and trimming were computed from the DNA. The data hold 350,000 or so clones, with around four fifths observed a single time. This CDR3 has 14 amino acids. Germline V lookup: CDR1 LNHDA, CDR2 SQIVND (reference sequence). Trimming removed 10 bases at V and 2 bases at J, with 17 bases between. This sample was included in a study of blood T cell repertoires in COVID-19. Overall study context: Acute and convalescent COVID-19 specimens originated in the United States, Italy and Spain. The analysed material was cDNA or gDNA that came from T cells, B-cell-depleted T cells, or PBMCs.

The sequenced sample consisted of peripheral blood. The chain employs TRBV19 and TRBJ2-5; possible D gene TRBD1, 5 bases. The receptor comes from a man aged 25 to 40 with active or convalescent COVID-19. Here the CDR3 reads CATGAWSSQETQYF. CDR3 DNA sequence: TGTGCCACTGGGGCCTGGTCCAGTCAAGAGACCCAGTACTTC.